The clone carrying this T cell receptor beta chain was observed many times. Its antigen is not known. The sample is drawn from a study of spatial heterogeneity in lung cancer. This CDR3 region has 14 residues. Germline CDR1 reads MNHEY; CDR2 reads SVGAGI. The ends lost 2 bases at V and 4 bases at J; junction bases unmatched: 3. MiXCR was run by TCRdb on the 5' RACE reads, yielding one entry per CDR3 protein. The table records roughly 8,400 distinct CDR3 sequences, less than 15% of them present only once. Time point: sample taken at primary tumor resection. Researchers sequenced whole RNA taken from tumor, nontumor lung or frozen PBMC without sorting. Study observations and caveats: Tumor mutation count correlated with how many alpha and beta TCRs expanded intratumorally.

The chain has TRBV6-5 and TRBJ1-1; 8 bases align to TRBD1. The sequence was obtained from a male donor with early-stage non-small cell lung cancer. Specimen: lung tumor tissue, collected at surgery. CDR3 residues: CASSYRTGTTEAFF. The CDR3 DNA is TGTGCCAGCAGTTACCGGACAGGGACCACTGAAGCTTTCTTT.